There are a few counts of the clone carrying this T cell receptor beta chain. Assay used: immunoSEQ multiplex PCR; TCRdb lists only in-frame clones, some missing. This table has roughly 110,000 clones, 80% to 95% appearing once. The trim removed 5 bases at V and 2 bases at J, leaving 4 bases unmatched. CDR3 length: 14 residues. The germline V gene has CDR1 KGHSH and CDR2 LQKENI. This entry belongs to a study of T cells after somatic rescue of genetic block. Material for sequencing was peripheral blood mononuclear cells (PBMCs). The clonotype originates from a woman aged 18-29 years. This chain joins TRBV18 and TRBJ1-1; 8 bases match TRBD1. The CDR3 sequence: CASSVDRANTEAFF. The CDR3 DNA reads as TGTGCCAGCTCAGTGGACAGGGCAAACACTGAAGCTTTCTTT.